This passage covers 24 T cell receptor beta chains from one sample sequenced in a study of radiotherapy plus CTLA-4 blockade in lung cancer. TCRdb keeps only in-frame clones here, not all; method: immunoSEQ multiplex PCR. The sample includes about 19,000 clones, roughly 88% seen only once; the top ten take 20% to 30%. The sequences come from peripheral blood, collected from a patient treated with radiotherapy plus ipilimumab. These receptors were taken from a human donor with non-small cell lung cancer whose response to radiotherapy plus ipilimumab could not be evaluated.

The V call is TRBV7-9, the J call TRBJ2-7; 11 bases are shared with TRBD2. CDR3 size: 14 residues. Germline CDR1 SEHNR, CDR2 FQNEAQ (reference sequence). V trimming: 5 bases; J trimming: 2 bases; junction bases outside the gene matches: 2. The CDR3 DNA sequence: TGTGCCAGCAGCCTGACTAGCGGGACCTACGAGCAGTACTTC. Its protein is CASSLTSGTYEQYF.

The chain recombines TRBV7-2 with TRBJ2-7; TRBD1 matches 7 bases. CDR1 and CDR2 (germline): SGHTA, FQGNSA. The CDR3 consists of 14 residues. Germline trimming cut 4 bases from V and 5 bases from J; bases unmatched to any gene: 8. This CDR3 reads CASSYTGASHEQYF. The DNA for the CDR3 is TGTGCCAGCAGCTATACAGGGGCGAGTCACGAGCAGTACTTC.

This clone was seen only once. The chain is built from TRBV5-1 and TRBJ2-3, with unresolved D. The CDR3 covers 12 residues. The germline CDR1 and CDR2 sequences are SGHRS and YFSETQ. Trimming removed 1 base from V and 4 bases from J, with 4 bases in between. The CDR3 here is CASSLLSDTQYF. For the CDR3, the DNA is TGCGCCAGCAGCTTGCTGTCAGATACGCAGTATTTT.

The chain joins TRBV18 to TRBJ1-4, with 7 bases aligning to TRBD1. Germline CDR1 reads KGHSH; CDR2 reads LQKENI. V lost 3 bases to trimming and J lost 8 bases; unmatched junction nucleotides: 6. CDR3 length: 14 amino acids. DNA for the CDR3: TGTGCCAGCTCACCCGACAGGGCGGGGGAAAAACTGTTTTTT. This encodes CASSPDRAGEKLFF.

The rearrangement joins TRBV5-4 to TRBJ2-7; D is unresolved. CDR1 and CDR2 from the germline V gene are SGHNT and YYREEE (reference sequence). Trimming took off 0 bases at V and 6 bases at J, with 10 bases between the two ends. The CDR3 has 13 residues. CDR3 residues: CASSLGLLGEQYF. DNA for the CDR3: TGTGCCAGCAGCTTGGGCCTACTCGGCGAGCAGTACTTC.

V usage is TRBV11-2 and J usage is TRBJ2-6, with a possible D match to TRBD1 (5 bases). The germline gives CDR1 SGHAT, CDR2 FQNNGV. The V gene lost 5 bases and the J gene lost 4 bases, with 18 bases spanning the gap. This CDR3 region has 17 residues. The CDR3 spells CASSRDGRAVGANVLTF. CDR3 nucleotide sequence: TGTGCCAGCAGCCGCGACGGCAGGGCTGTAGGGGCCAACGTCCTGACTTTC.

This chain links TRBV23-1 with TRBJ2-7; D is unclear. TRBV23-1 is placed among ORFs of uncertain function. This CDR3 region has 16 residues. Between the trimmed V and J ends, which lost 5 bases and 12 bases, there was a span of 29 bases. The CDR3 DNA reads as TGCGCCAGCAGTGCCCCTATAGCCCCACACACGCGGCTGCCGTACTTC. This translates into CASSAPIAPHTRLPYF.

The CDR3 protein is CASSLQGSTEAFF. The DNA for the CDR3 is TGTGCCAGCAGCCTACAGGGTAGCACTGAAGCTTTCTTT. The chain employs TRBV7-2 and TRBJ1-1, with D perhaps matching TRBD1 (6 bases). Trimming pared 5 bases from V and 4 bases from J, leaving 11 bases between. CDR1 and CDR2 (germline): SGHTA, FQGNSA. The CDR3 covers 13 residues.

This clone was counted a few times. The rearrangement uses TRBV7-9 and TRBJ1-5; the D gene is possibly TRBD1 (5 bases). V lost 0 bases and J lost 4, with 13 bases in between. The CDR3 length is 16 residues. CDR1 is SEHNR and CDR2 is FQNEAQ in the germline V gene (reference sequence). The CDR3 DNA reads as TGTGCCAGCAGCTTAGCCAGGGCACAACAAAATCAGCCCCAGCATTTT. This translates into CASSLARAQQNQPQHF.

CDR3 in amino acids: CASSPTKSYNEQFF. CDR3 in DNA: TGTGCCAGCAGTCCTACTAAGTCCTACAATGAGCAGTTCTTC. The gene calls are TRBV28 and TRBJ2-1, with D hard to call. The V gene lost 5 bases and the J gene lost 1 base, with 9 bases spanning the gap. Germline values: CDR1 MDHEN, CDR2 SYDVKM. There are 14 residues in the CDR3. The entire variable domain, with the rest obtained from reference TRBV28 and TRBJ2-1, is as follows: DVKVTQSSRYLVKRTGEKVFLECVQDMDHENMFWYRQDPGLGLRLIYFSYDVKMKEKGDIPEGYSVSREKKERFSLILESASTNQTSMYLCASSPTKSYNEQFFGPGTRLTVL.

This clone was counted a single time. This chain links TRBV6-1 with TRBJ1-5; 9 positions agree with TRBD1. This CDR3 region has 16 residues. Germline V lookup: CDR1 MNHNS, CDR2 SASEGT. V gave up 4 bases and J gave up 1 base; unmatched junction bases: 5. The CDR3, as DNA: TGTGCCAGCAGTGGTAGAGGGACAGGGAGCAATCAGCCCCAGCATTTT. Its protein is CASSGRGTGSNQPQHF.

The genes are TRBV7-2 and TRBJ2-1, with 8 bases matching TRBD2. The junction had 4 bases not matched to a gene; V was cut back by 4 bases and J by 2 bases. Germline V gene sequence: CDR1 SGHTA, CDR2 FQGNSA. This CDR3 is 15 amino acids long. Written as DNA, the CDR3 is TGTGCCAGCAGCTCCCTCGGGGGGGCCTACAATGAGCAGTTCTTC. Translating gives CASSSLGGAYNEQFF.

V usage is TRBV27 and J usage is TRBJ2-7; D call uncertain. The CDR3 extends over 11 amino acids. V was pared by 6 bases and J by 2 bases, with 5 bases between. Germline lookup yields CDR1 MNHEY and CDR2 SMNVEV (reference sequence). This chain's CDR3 is CASRSTYEQYF. The CDR3 nucleotides read TGTGCCAGCAGATCTACCTACGAGCAGTACTTC.

The rearrangement uses TRBV23-1 and TRBJ1-6, with a weak D call TRBD1 (6 bases). TRBV23-1 has ORF status, its function being uncertain. This CDR3 has 15 residues. Between the trimmed V and J ends, which lost 2 bases and 12 bases, there was a span of 17 bases. As DNA, the CDR3 is TGCGCCAGCAGTCAACCAATGACAGGTCGGGGACCCCTCCACTTT. This codes for CASSQPMTGRGPLHF.

V gene TRBV5-1 combines with J gene TRBJ2-3; 7 positions agree with TRBD2. Trimming removed 5 bases from V and 1 base from J; junction bases left unmatched: 7. Germline CDR1 and CDR2: SGHRS and YFSETQ. The length of the CDR3 is 15 residues. As DNA, the CDR3 is TGCGCCAGCAGTCCTTTTGGGGGGGGCACAGATACGCAGTATTTT. Residues: CASSPFGGGTDTQYF.

The chain combines TRBV6-6 with TRBJ2-3, with 7 nucleotides matching TRBD1. Germline values: CDR1 MNHNY, CDR2 SVGAGI (reference sequence). V trimming: 2 bases; J trimming: 5 bases; junction bases outside the gene matches: 7. The CDR3 spans 15 residues. CDR3 bases: TGTGCCAGCAGTTACCCAAACCGACAGGGAGATACGCAGTATTTT. This codes for CASSYPNRQGDTQYF.

This clone was seen just once. The J gene is TRBJ1-2, the V gene TRBV27; D perhaps matches TRBD1 (6 bases). The CDR3 sequence is 12 residues long. Trimming cost V 8 bases and J 4 bases, with 11 bases left between them. CDR1 MNHEY and CDR2 SMNVEV come from the germline V gene (reference sequence). CDR3: CASGTGSYGYTF. The CDR3 coding sequence is TGTGCCAGCGGTACAGGGAGCTATGGCTACACCTTC.

J is TRBJ1-5 and V is TRBV5-1; D call uncertain. The V end was cut by 0 bases, the J end by 7 bases, with 11 bases between. Per germline, CDR1 SGHRS and CDR2 YFSETQ. This CDR3 contains 14 residues. This CDR3 reads CASSLDGGGQPQHF. CDR3 coding DNA: TGCGCCAGCAGCTTGGATGGAGGAGGACAGCCCCAGCATTTT.

The chain joins TRBV19 to TRBJ1-5; possible D gene TRBD1, 6 bases. The germline CDR1 and CDR2 sequences are LNHDA and SQIVND (reference sequence). The CDR3 has 16 amino acids. The V end was cut by 7 bases, the J end by 6 bases, with 22 bases between. The CDR3 sequence is CASTPTGSVGSQPQHF. The DNA of the CDR3 is TGTGCCAGTACCCCGACAGGTTCGGTAGGGAGTCAGCCCCAGCATTTT.

The sample holds one count of this clone. At the DNA level, this CDR3 is encoded by other sequences in the same sample as well. The V and J genes are TRBV19 and TRBJ2-1; 14 bases map to TRBD2. The CDR3 totals 14 residues. V was pared by 3 bases and J by 9 bases, with 1 base of the junction left unmatched. From germline, CDR1 is LNHDA and CDR2 SQIVND (reference sequence). CDR3 protein: CASSIGTSGGEQFF. The CDR3 DNA reads as TGTGCCAGTAGTATCGGGACTAGCGGGGGTGAGCAGTTCTTC.

The chain uses TRBV28 and TRBJ2-1; the D gene is possibly TRBD2 (6 bases). Trimming pared 3 bases from V and 1 base from J, leaving 13 bases between. The CDR3 extends over 16 amino acids. In germline, CDR1 is MDHEN, CDR2 SYDVKM. The CDR3 DNA reads TGTGCCAGCAGTTTTGGGACTCAGGGTTCCTACAATGAGCAGTTCTTC. Its protein is CASSFGTQGSYNEQFF.

This chain joins TRBV9 and TRBJ2-1; 9 nucleotides agree with TRBD2. With 0 bases clipped from V and 4 bases from J, the junction kept 2 bases outside the gene matches. Germline V gene sequence: CDR1 SGDLS, CDR2 YYNGEE. The CDR3 is 15 amino acids. The CDR3 spells CASSVGSGGYNEQFF. The CDR3 nucleotides read TGTGCCAGCAGCGTAGGGAGCGGGGGGTACAATGAGCAGTTCTTC.

This chain uses TRBV18 with TRBJ1-2; D gene ambiguous. Deletions cut 2 bases from V and 12 bases from J, with 13 bases between. Germline-derived CDR1 and CDR2 are KGHSH and LQKENI. This CDR3 contains 12 residues. CDR3: CASSPRGIVDTF. Written as DNA, the CDR3 is TGTGCCAGCTCACCAAGAGGGATTGTCGACACCTTC.

A word on this clone: Its ends do not fully match the called genes, so a read error is possible. In DNA form, the CDR3 reads TGTGCCAGCAGATTAGGCGGGACTAGCGGGGGCAATGAGCAGTTCTTC. Translating gives CASRLGGTSGGNEQFF. The chain has TRBV11-2 and TRBJ2-1; 14 bases agree with TRBD2. CDR3 length: 16 residues. Germline loops: CDR1 SGHAT, CDR2 FQNNGV.